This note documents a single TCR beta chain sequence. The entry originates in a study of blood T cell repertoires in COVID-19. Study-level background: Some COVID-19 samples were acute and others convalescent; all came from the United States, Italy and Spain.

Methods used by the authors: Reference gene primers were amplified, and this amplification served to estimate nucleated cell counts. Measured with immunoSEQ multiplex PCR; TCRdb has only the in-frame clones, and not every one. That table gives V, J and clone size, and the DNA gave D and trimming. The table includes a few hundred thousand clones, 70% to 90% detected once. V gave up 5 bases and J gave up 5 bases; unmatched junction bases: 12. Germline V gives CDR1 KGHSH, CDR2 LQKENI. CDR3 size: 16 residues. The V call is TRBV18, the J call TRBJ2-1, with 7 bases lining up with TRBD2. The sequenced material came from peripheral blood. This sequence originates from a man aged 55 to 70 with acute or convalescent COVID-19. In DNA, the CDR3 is TGTGCCAGCTCATCGGGGGGAGTCCAAGGGGACAATGAGCAGTTCTTC. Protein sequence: CASSSGGVQGDNEQFF.